Below are 11 T cell receptor beta chains sequenced from a single sample in a study of blood T cell repertoires in COVID-19. Profiled with immunoSEQ multiplex PCR; TCRdb holds only in-frame clones, not every one. Here the sample spans approximately 210,000 clones, roughly nine tenths being singletons. Sequenced: peripheral blood. Every receptor here comes from a woman aged 65 to 85 with acute or convalescent COVID-19.

The rearrangement links TRBV7-2 to TRBJ1-1; a weak D match, TRBD1 (6 bases). Trimming stripped 5 bases from V and 4 bases from J, with 14 bases between. CDR3 length equals 14 residues. Per germline, CDR1 SGHTA and CDR2 FQGNSA. CDR3 sequence: CASSRQGFVTEAFF. The CDR3 bases are TGTGCCAGCAGCCGCCAGGGGTTCGTCACTGAAGCTTTCTTT.

The rearrangement joins TRBV4-1 to TRBJ1-2, with D unresolved. V shed 1 base and J shed 7 bases, with 16 bases lying between them. This CDR3 is 15 amino acids long. CDR1 MGHRA and CDR2 YSYEKL come from the germline V gene. CDR3 bases: TGCGCCAGCAGCCAAGGCTGGCCTCTAGAGGCTGGCTACACCTTC. The encoded protein is CASSQGWPLEAGYTF.

This chain links TRBV7-9 with TRBJ1-2; unclear D gene. The CDR3 sequence is 14 residues long. V lost 4 bases to trimming and J lost 4 bases, with 13 bases between them. In germline, CDR1 is SEHNR, CDR2 FQNEAQ (reference sequence). For the CDR3, the DNA is TGTGCCAGCAGCTCGGAAGCACAGTTCTATGGCTACACCTTC. The encoded protein is CASSSEAQFYGYTF.

In its sample, this clone was seen once. V and J are TRBV3-1 (or the pseudogene TRBV3-2) and TRBJ1-5; D call uncertain. Trimming pared 5 bases from V and 0 bases from J, leaving 8 bases between. The germline CDR1 and CDR2 sequences are LGHDT and YNNKEL (reference sequence). This CDR3 is 14 amino acids long. The CDR3 here is CASSGAYSNQPQHF. The CDR3 DNA reads TGTGCCAGCAGCGGTGCCTATAGCAATCAGCCCCAGCATTTT.

The chain couples TRBV11-2 to TRBJ2-3; TRBD2 matches 12 bases. V shed 4 bases and J 5 bases; nucleotides not matched to a gene: 10. CDR3 length: 17 amino acids. The germline gives CDR1 SGHAT, CDR2 FQNNGV. In DNA, the CDR3 is TGTGCCAGCAGCTCGGGTTGGACTAGCGGGGCGGGAGATACGCAGTATTTT. It is translated as CASSSGWTSGAGDTQYF.

The chain has TRBV6-2 or TRBV6-3 and TRBJ2-7, with 9 bases fitting TRBD2. CDR1 is MNHEY and CDR2 is SVGEGT in the germline V gene. The CDR3 sequence is 16 residues long. J was trimmed by 2 bases and V by 5 bases; bases with no gene match: 10. CDR3 loop: CASSSSGSGRTYEQYF. As DNA, the CDR3 is TGTGCCAGCAGTAGTAGCGGGAGTGGTAGGACCTACGAGCAGTACTTC.

The chain has TRBV4-1 and TRBJ1-5; unclear D gene. The CDR3 runs to 13 residues. The V gene's germline CDR1 is MGHRA and CDR2 YSYEKL. V lost 4 bases and J lost 4, with 8 bases in between. CDR3 coding DNA: TGCGCCAGCAGCCCCCGGGGTAATCAGCCCCAGCATTTT. As protein: CASSPRGNQPQHF.

The chain links TRBV5-6 to TRBJ2-2; 12 bases are a match to TRBD2. This CDR3 has 16 residues. Germline V gives CDR1 SGHDT, CDR2 YYEEEE. V shed 4 bases and J 6 bases; nucleotides not matched to a gene: 7. CDR3 sequence reads: CASSPTSGSIPGELFF. The CDR3 nucleotides read TGTGCCAGCAGCCCGACTAGCGGGAGTATCCCCGGGGAGCTGTTTTTT.

This clone has ten or more counts. The chain uses TRBV14 and TRBJ1-1; no clear D gene. Deletions cut 4 bases from V and 0 bases from J, with 12 bases between. The CDR3 sequence is 15 residues long. CDR1 and CDR2 (germline): SGHDN, FVKESK. The chain's CDR3 is CASSRPGIMNTEAFF. For the CDR3, the DNA is TGTGCCAGCAGCCGACCGGGGATCATGAACACTGAAGCTTTCTTT.

The chain uses TRBV2 and TRBJ2-5, with TRBD1 identical over 9 bases. The CDR3 totals 14 residues. Trimming at V came to 6 bases and at J to 3 bases, leaving 5 bases not matched to a gene. Germline V lookup: CDR1 SNHLY, CDR2 FYNNEI. Here the CDR3 reads CASRRDRAKETQYF. DNA of the CDR3: TGTGCCAGCAGGCGGGACAGGGCAAAAGAGACCCAGTACTTC.

Only one count was recorded for this clone. The V and J genes are TRBV7-2 and TRBJ2-2; 10 nucleotides line up with TRBD2. The CDR3 runs to 15 residues. The V gene end was trimmed by 5 bases and the J gene end by 4 bases; junction bases not matched to a gene: 4. Looked up from germline, CDR1 is SGHTA and CDR2 is FQGNSA. In DNA, the CDR3 is TGTGCCAGCAGCCCTCTAGCGGGAGCCACCGGGGAGCTGTTTTTT. As protein: CASSPLAGATGELFF.